This entry lists 20 T cell receptor beta chains sequenced from one sample in a study of blood T cell repertoires in COVID-19. The table came from immunoSEQ multiplex PCR; TCRdb's copy has only in-frame clones and leaves some out. The sample contains about 250,000 clones, around four fifths of which appear only once. The material sequenced was peripheral blood. The receptors derive from a woman between 55 and 75 years old with active or convalescent COVID-19.

The rearrangement links TRBV5-4 to TRBJ1-1, with TRBD1 matching over 7 bases. The junction had 8 bases not matched to a gene; V was cut back by 4 bases and J by 5 bases. The V gene's germline CDR1 is SGHNT and CDR2 YYREEE (reference sequence). The CDR3 is 14 amino acids. The CDR3 DNA follows: TGTGCCAGCAGCCTTAGGGACAGCGGTACTGAAGCTTTCTTT. It encodes CASSLRDSGTEAFF.

The chain combines TRBV19 with TRBJ2-5, with TRBD2 matching over 10 bases. CDR3 length equals 14 residues. V dropped 4 bases and J dropped 5; count of bases not matched to a gene: 4. The V gene's germline CDR1 is LNHDA and CDR2 SQIVND (reference sequence). CDR3 nucleotide sequence: TGTGCCAGTAGTAAGCGGGGGGGCTGGGAGACCCAGTACTTC. This translates into CASSKRGGWETQYF.

This chain joins TRBV19 and TRBJ2-3, with D possibly matching TRBD2 (6 bases). Germline CDR1 reads LNHDA; CDR2 reads SQIVND (reference sequence). The length of the CDR3 is 15 residues. Trimming stripped 7 bases from V and 2 bases from J, with 16 bases between. The CDR3 protein is CASKRLDGSTDTQYF. The CDR3 DNA follows: TGTGCCAGTAAGAGACTAGATGGGTCCACAGATACGCAGTATTTT.

This chain connects TRBV27 to TRBJ1-3; D call uncertain. Germline values: CDR1 MNHEY, CDR2 SMNVEV (reference sequence). The V end lost 2 bases, the J end lost 3 bases, and 5 bases lay between the germline ends. This CDR3 spans 13 amino acids. CDR3 residues: CASSLRVGNTIYF. Here the CDR3 DNA reads TGTGCCAGCAGTTTACGAGTTGGAAACACCATATATTTT.

The genes are TRBV6-5 and TRBJ2-7; 9 nucleotides match TRBD1. The CDR3 runs 15 residues. V lost 6 bases and J lost 5; bases outside the gene matches: 11. Germline CDR1 reads MNHEY; CDR2 reads SVGAGI. As DNA, the CDR3 is TGTGCCAGCAGAGATACCGGGACAGGGTTACACGAGCAGTACGTC. Translating gives CASRDTGTGLHEQYV.

The chain is built from TRBV7-2 and TRBJ2-3; 7 nucleotides match TRBD2. With 3 bases clipped from V and 6 bases from J, the junction kept 6 bases outside the gene matches. Germline-derived CDR1 and CDR2 are SGHTA and FQGNSA. The CDR3 is 14 residues long. CDR3 loop: CASSFSGPADTQYF. The CDR3 DNA reads TGTGCCAGCAGCTTTAGCGGGCCGGCGGATACGCAGTATTTT.

V usage is TRBV11-2 and J usage is TRBJ2-1; 13 positions agree with TRBD2. The length of the CDR3 is 15 residues. Germline V lookup: CDR1 SGHAT, CDR2 FQNNGV. The V and J ends lost 4 bases and 9 bases, in that order; junction bases with no gene match: 6. The CDR3 DNA follows: TGTGCCAGCAGCTCACAACTAGCGGGAGGGGTTGAGCAGTTCTTC. Amino acids: CASSSQLAGGVEQFF.

This rearrangement joins TRBV11-1 to TRBJ2-2; the D gene is possibly TRBD2 (6 bases). Germline V gives CDR1 SGHAT, CDR2 FQDESV (reference sequence). CDR3 size: 16 residues. The V and J ends lost 1 base and 3 bases respectively, with 12 bases between them. CDR3 loop: CASSLGQGLDTGELFF. CDR3 DNA: TGTGCCAGCAGCTTAGGTCAGGGACTTGACACCGGGGAGCTGTTTTTT. The whole variable domain, remainder taken from reference TRBV11-1 and TRBJ2-2, is EAEVAQSPRYKITEKSQAVAFWCDPISGHATLYWYRQILGQGPELLVQFQDESVVDDSQLPKDRFSAERLKGVDSTLKIQPAELGDSAMYLCASSLGQGLDTGELFFGEGSRLTVL.

The V gene is TRBV14, the J gene TRBJ1-6; D gene uncertain. V gave up 4 bases and J gave up 3 bases, with 16 bases separating them. The V gene's germline CDR1 is SGHDN and CDR2 FVKESK. CDR3 length equals 17 residues. CDR3 DNA sequence: TGTGCCAGCAGCCCCATGGGCCCAGAACGCTATAATTCACCCCTCCACTTT. Its translation: CASSPMGPERYNSPLHF.

This clone was seen a single time. The chain joins TRBV7-2 to TRBJ2-5; perhaps TRBD2 as D (5 bases). This CDR3 comprises 14 residues. Germline V CDR1 and CDR2: SGHTA, FQGNSA. Deletions cut 5 bases from V and 4 bases from J, with 14 bases between. CDR3 nucleotide sequence: TGTGCCAGCAGCCCCCGGGGAAATTTAGAGACCCAGTACTTC. Residues: CASSPRGNLETQYF.

J is TRBJ2-1 and V is TRBV5-8, with no clear D. The germline gives CDR1 SGHTS, CDR2 YDEGEE. Trimming left V 0 bases short and J 0 bases short, with 13 bases between. The length of the CDR3 is 17 residues. The CDR3 nucleotides read TGTGCCAGCAGCTTGGACGTGGGCAGCCTCTCCTACAATGAGCAGTTCTTC. Translating gives CASSLDVGSLSYNEQFF.

About this clone: Other DNA variants within this sample encode the same CDR3. This CDR3 reads CASSLEDRGTDTQYF. Here the CDR3 DNA reads TGCGCCAGCAGCTTGGAAGACAGGGGCACAGATACGCAGTATTTT. This sequence joins TRBV5-1 and TRBJ2-3, with 7 bases fitting TRBD1. The CDR3 extends over 15 amino acids. Looked up from germline, CDR1 is SGHRS and CDR2 is YFSETQ. V shed 0 bases, J shed 1 base, and the junction held 2 bases outside the gene matches.

This clone has only a few counts. This chain uses TRBV7-3 with TRBJ2-6; 7 bases line up with TRBD1. This CDR3 region has 16 residues. V trimming: 4 bases; J trimming: 0 bases; junction bases outside the gene matches: 3. Germline CDR1 SGHTA, CDR2 FQGTGA. CDR3 amino acids: CASSSGTDSGANVLTF. The CDR3 nucleotides read TGTGCCAGCAGCTCCGGGACAGACTCTGGGGCCAACGTCCTGACTTTC.

The table lists this clone with a few counts. The chain carries TRBV7-3 and TRBJ2-1, with D maybe TRBD2 (6 bases). The CDR3 sequence is 14 residues long. V was shortened by 6 bases and J by 8 bases, with 17 bases between the two germline ends. Germline V gene data show CDR1 as SGHTA and CDR2 as FQGTGA. CDR3 nucleotides: TGTGCCAGCAGTCCAAGCGGGTTCCGGGATGAGCAGTTCTTC. Translation gives CASSPSGFRDEQFF.

This sequence joins TRBV11-2 and TRBJ2-7; 8 bases fit TRBD1. Trimming at V came to 8 bases and at J to 3 bases, leaving 6 bases not matched to a gene. The CDR3 contains 13 residues. CDR1 is SGHAT and CDR2 is FQNNGV in the germline V gene. CDR3 region: CASGPGQGYEQYF. In DNA, the CDR3 is TGTGCCAGCGGTCCAGGACAGGGCTACGAGCAGTACTTC. Using reference TRBV11-2 and TRBJ2-7 for the parts outside the CDR3, the full variable domain is EAGVAQSPRYKIIEKRQSVAFWCNPISGHATLYWYQQILGQGPKLLIQFQNNGVVDDSQLPKDRFSAERLKGVDSTLKIQPAKLEDSAVYLCASGPGQGYEQYFGPGTRLTVT.

The chain is built from TRBV3-1 (or the pseudogene TRBV3-2) and TRBJ1-2, with TRBD1 identical over 9 bases. The CDR3 is 15 residues long. Germline-derived CDR1 and CDR2 are LGHDT and YNNKEL (reference sequence). The trim removed 5 bases at V and 5 bases at J, leaving 9 bases unmatched. The CDR3 sequence: CASSIGRDRDYGYTF. The CDR3 DNA reads as TGTGCCAGCAGCATAGGCCGGGACAGGGATTATGGCTACACCTTC.

The chain combines TRBV7-9 with TRBJ2-3; 12 bases agree with TRBD2. Trimming took 4 bases from V and 5 from J; bases not matched to a gene: 7. Germline CDR1 is SEHNR and CDR2 is FQNEAQ (reference sequence). The CDR3 has 16 residues. This chain's CDR3 is CASSYTSGLAGDTQYF. The CDR3 bases are TGTGCCAGCAGCTATACCTCGGGACTAGCGGGAGATACGCAGTATTTT.

The chain recombines TRBV15 with TRBJ2-1; 8 positions match TRBD2. Trimming cost V 5 bases and J 8 bases; bases outside gene matches: 14. Looked up from germline, CDR1 is LNHNV and CDR2 is YYDKDF (reference sequence). The CDR3 totals 16 residues. The CDR3 loop is CATSVNPGLEDHEQFF. CDR3 nucleotide sequence: TGTGCCACCAGCGTTAACCCGGGACTAGAGGACCATGAGCAGTTCTTC.

This sequence joins TRBV10-2 and TRBJ2-2, with unresolved D. Trimming took 6 bases from V and 4 from J, leaving 12 bases between them. From germline, CDR1 is WSHSY and CDR2 SAAADI. The CDR3 loop spans 14 amino acids. CDR3: CASRPGYGTGELFF. The CDR3 nucleotides read TGCGCCAGCAGGCCCGGGTACGGCACCGGGGAGCTGTTTTTT.

The chain uses TRBV5-1 and TRBJ2-1, with 11 bases lining up with TRBD2. Germline V lookup: CDR1 SGHRS, CDR2 YFSETQ. Unmatched junction bases numbered 4, after V lost 3 bases and J lost 8 bases. The CDR3 runs 14 residues. As DNA, the CDR3 is TGCGCCAGCAGCTCTAGCGGGAGGCGGGATGAGCAGTTCTTC. It encodes CASSSSGRRDEQFF.